This is a list of T cell receptor beta chains from one sample in a study of blood T cell repertoires in COVID-19. The table came from immunoSEQ multiplex PCR; TCRdb's copy has only in-frame clones and leaves some out. The sample consists of around 310,000 clones, roughly 90% of them appearing once. The sample was peripheral blood. These receptors originate from a woman aged 50 to 60 with active or convalescent COVID-19. CDR3s include the opening cysteine and the closing phenylalanine or tryptophan. The order of the fields is J gene, V gene, CDR3 length, clone size, D gene, CDR3 protein, CDR3 DNA. D genes are given only for firm matches. Expanded clones are given a class, and other clones once, few, many or no size at all.

j_gene: TRBJ2-5; v_gene: TRBV29-1; len: 12; abundance: NA; d_gene: NA; CDR3aa: CSVLRQQETQYF; CDR3nt: TGCAGCGTCCTCAGGCAGCAAGAGACCCAGTACTTC
j_gene: TRBJ1-1; v_gene: TRBV19; len: 14; abundance: NA; d_gene: NA; CDR3aa: CASSITGVNTEAFF; CDR3nt: TGTGCCAGTAGTATAACAGGTGTGAACACTGAAGCTTTCTTT
j_gene: TRBJ1-2; v_gene: TRBV6-2/TRBV6-3; len: 14; abundance: NA; d_gene: NA; CDR3aa: CASSYLAPQGGYTF; CDR3nt: TGTGCCAGCAGTTACCTGGCCCCCCAGGGGGGCTACACCTTC
j_gene: TRBJ1-4; v_gene: TRBV10-2; len: 14; abundance: NA; d_gene: NA; CDR3aa: CASSEIRGWEKLFF; CDR3nt: TGCGCCAGCAGTGAAATACGGGGTTGGGAAAAACTGTTTTTT
j_gene: TRBJ2-1; v_gene: TRBV6-1; len: 16; abundance: NA; d_gene: TRBD2; CDR3aa: CASSEAVSSGRREQFF; CDR3nt: TGTGCCAGCAGTGAAGCCGTGTCTAGCGGGAGACGTGAGCAGTTCTTC
j_gene: TRBJ2-7; v_gene: TRBV3-1/TRBV3-2; len: 16; abundance: NA; d_gene: TRBD2; CDR3aa: CASSSLGLAGKYEQYF; CDR3nt: TGTGCCAGCAGCTCCTTAGGTTTAGCGGGGAAGTACGAGCAGTACTTC
j_gene: TRBJ1-3; v_gene: TRBV5-6; len: 18; abundance: NA; d_gene: TRBD1; CDR3aa: CASSLRRDRDRVIDTIYF; CDR3nt: TGTGCCAGCAGCTTGAGGCGCGACCGGGACAGAGTAATCGACACCATATATTTT
j_gene: TRBJ1-1; v_gene: TRBV13; len: 13; abundance: NA; d_gene: NA; CDR3aa: CASSTGTNTEAFF; CDR3nt: TGTGCCAGCAGCACCGGGACAAACACTGAAGCTTTCTTT
j_gene: TRBJ1-6; v_gene: TRBV4-1; len: 15; abundance: NA; d_gene: NA; CDR3aa: CASSQAGRGTSPLHF; CDR3nt: TGCGCCAGCAGCCAAGCTGGCAGGGGTACGTCACCCCTCCACTTT
j_gene: TRBJ2-1; v_gene: TRBV30; len: 14; abundance: NA; d_gene: NA; CDR3aa: CAWSVSRAYNEQFF; CDR3nt: TGTGCCTGGAGTGTATCCAGGGCTTACAATGAGCAGTTCTTC
j_gene: TRBJ1-2; v_gene: TRBV10-3; len: 15; abundance: NA; d_gene: TRBD1; CDR3aa: CAIGGDRGADYGYTF; CDR3nt: TGTGCCATCGGGGGGGACAGGGGCGCAGACTATGGCTACACCTTC
j_gene: TRBJ1-5; v_gene: TRBV2; len: 14; abundance: NA; d_gene: TRBD1; CDR3aa: CASSDRQGSQPQHF; CDR3nt: TGTGCCAGCAGCGACCGACAGGGAAGCCAGCCCCAGCATTTT
j_gene: TRBJ1-5; v_gene: TRBV6-5; len: 16; abundance: NA; d_gene: TRBD1; CDR3aa: CASSYSPTGDNQPQHF; CDR3nt: TGTGCCAGCAGTTACTCCCCAACAGGGGACAATCAGCCCCAGCATTTT
j_gene: TRBJ1-2; v_gene: TRBV28; len: 11; abundance: NA; d_gene: NA; CDR3aa: CCTGDPYGYTF; CDR3nt: TGTTGCACGGGGGACCCCTATGGCTACACCTTC
j_gene: TRBJ1-1; v_gene: TRBV19; len: 13; abundance: NA; d_gene: NA; CDR3aa: CASRDIGFTEAFF; CDR3nt: TGTGCCAGTCGGGACATCGGATTCACTGAAGCTTTCTTT
j_gene: TRBJ2-3; v_gene: TRBV9; len: 16; abundance: NA; d_gene: TRBD1; CDR3aa: CASSGEGQGKTDTQYF; CDR3nt: TGTGCCAGCAGCGGAGAGGGACAGGGGAAAACAGATACGCAGTATTTT
j_gene: TRBJ2-7; v_gene: TRBV5-5; len: 15; abundance: NA; d_gene: TRBD2; CDR3aa: CASSFSPSGSYEQYF; CDR3nt: TGTGCCAGCAGCTTTTCCCCTAGCGGTTCCTACGAGCAGTACTTC
j_gene: TRBJ1-2; v_gene: TRBV14; len: 15; abundance: NA; d_gene: NA; CDR3aa: CASSQEGHPNYGYTF; CDR3nt: TGTGCCAGCAGCCAAGAGGGACACCCCAACTATGGCTACACCTTC
j_gene: TRBJ1-2; v_gene: TRBV19; len: 16; abundance: NA; d_gene: TRBD1; CDR3aa: CASSPSRDSTNYGYTF; CDR3nt: TGTGCCAGTAGCCCGAGTCGGGACAGTACTAACTATGGCTACACCTTC
j_gene: TRBJ2-6; v_gene: TRBV7-9; len: 13; abundance: NA; d_gene: NA; CDR3aa: CASSLAGDDVLTF; CDR3nt: TGTGCCAGCAGCTTAGCAGGGGATGACGTCCTGACTTTC
j_gene: TRBJ2-5; v_gene: TRBV28; len: 18; abundance: NA; d_gene: TRBD2; CDR3aa: CASRPGLAGGPLQETQYF; CDR3nt: TGTGCCAGCAGACCCGGACTAGCGGGAGGGCCCTTACAAGAGACCCAGTACTTC
j_gene: TRBJ2-7; v_gene: TRBV30; len: 11; abundance: NA; d_gene: NA; CDR3aa: CAWSSNHEQYF; CDR3nt: TGTGCCTGGAGTTCTAACCACGAGCAGTACTTC
j_gene: TRBJ2-1; v_gene: TRBV28; len: 15; abundance: NA; d_gene: TRBD2; CDR3aa: CASSGSGGGRELQFF; CDR3nt: TGTGCCAGCAGTGGGTCGGGGGGAGGGCGTGAGTTGCAGTTCTTC
j_gene: TRBJ1-4; v_gene: TRBV19; len: 17; abundance: NA; d_gene: TRBD1; CDR3aa: CASSTPQWTGWDGKLFF; CDR3nt: TGTGCCAGTAGTACCCCCCAGTGGACAGGTTGGGACGGAAAACTGTTTTTT
j_gene: TRBJ2-3; v_gene: TRBV28; len: 15; abundance: NA; d_gene: TRBD1; CDR3aa: CASSLLGTGGDTQYF; CDR3nt: TGTGCCAGCAGTTTACTTGGGACAGGGGGAGATACGCAGTATTTT
j_gene: TRBJ1-2; v_gene: TRBV5-5; len: 13; abundance: NA; d_gene: NA; CDR3aa: CASSLGEVPGYTF; CDR3nt: TGTGCCAGCAGCTTGGGTGAGGTGCCCGGCTACACCTTC
j_gene: TRBJ1-1; v_gene: TRBV19; len: 13; abundance: NA; d_gene: NA; CDR3aa: CASSIGQATEAFF; CDR3nt: TGTGCCAGTAGTATTGGGCAGGCCACTGAAGCTTTCTTT
j_gene: TRBJ1-1; v_gene: TRBV3-1/TRBV3-2; len: 12; abundance: NA; d_gene: NA; CDR3aa: CASSQDLRRWVF; CDR3nt: TGTGCCAGCAGCCAAGATCTGAGGAGATGGGTCTTT
j_gene: TRBJ2-1; v_gene: TRBV10-3; len: 15; abundance: NA; d_gene: NA; CDR3aa: CAISEQGKIRTEQFF; CDR3nt: TGTGCCATCAGTGAGCAGGGTAAAATACGTACTGAGCAGTTCTTC
j_gene: TRBJ2-7; v_gene: TRBV12-3/TRBV12-4; len: 11; abundance: NA; d_gene: NA; CDR3aa: CASSFRDEQYF; CDR3nt: TGTGCCAGCAGTTTTCGGGACGAGCAGTACTTC
j_gene: TRBJ2-2; v_gene: TRBV5-1; len: 17; abundance: NA; d_gene: TRBD1; CDR3aa: CASSLGAPGTGTGELFF; CDR3nt: TGCGCCAGCAGCTTGGGGGCTCCAGGGACAGGGACCGGGGAGCTGTTTTTT
j_gene: TRBJ2-1; v_gene: TRBV5-1; len: 15; abundance: NA; d_gene: TRBD1; CDR3aa: CASSTDRGTYNEQFF; CDR3nt: TGCGCCAGCAGCACGGACAGGGGAACCTACAATGAGCAGTTCTTC
j_gene: TRBJ2-7; v_gene: TRBV13; len: 14; abundance: NA; d_gene: TRBD1; CDR3aa: CASSPGTGYYEQYF; CDR3nt: TGTGCCAGCAGCCCCGGGACAGGTTACTACGAGCAGTACTTC
j_gene: TRBJ1-3; v_gene: TRBV28; len: 14; abundance: NA; d_gene: TRBD1; CDR3aa: CASSLQGARNTIYF; CDR3nt: TGTGCCAGCAGTTTGCAGGGGGCCAGAAACACCATATATTTT
j_gene: TRBJ1-1; v_gene: TRBV2; len: 13; abundance: once; d_gene: NA; CDR3aa: CASSEDMNTEAFF; CDR3nt: TGTGCCAGCAGTGAGGACATGAACACTGAAGCTTTCTTT
j_gene: TRBJ2-2; v_gene: TRBV5-1; len: 15; abundance: NA; d_gene: NA; CDR3aa: CASSVDSWNTGELFF; CDR3nt: TGCGCCAGCAGCGTTGACAGCTGGAACACCGGGGAGCTGTTTTTT
j_gene: TRBJ2-7; v_gene: TRBV21-1; len: 14; abundance: NA; d_gene: NA; CDR3aa: CASSKKTSGSFQYF; CDR3nt: TGTGCCAGCAGCAAAAAGACTAGCGGGAGTTTCCAGTACTTC
j_gene: TRBJ1-3; v_gene: TRBV27; len: 16; abundance: NA; d_gene: NA; CDR3aa: CASSSSDRSGGNTIYF; CDR3nt: TGTGCCAGCAGTTCGTCCGACAGGTCAGGGGGAAACACCATATATTTT